The present entry profiles one T cell receptor (beta chain) with its context. Assay: immunoSEQ multiplex PCR; the TCRdb copy retains only in-frame clones and omits some. Among roughly 150,000 clones listed, about 90% were seen once. The sample is drawn from a study of blood T cell repertoires in COVID-19. For the study at large: The United States, Italy and Spain provided the acute and convalescent COVID-19 samples. PBMCs, B-cell-depleted T cells, or T cells provided the cDNA or gDNA that made up the material.

Germline CDR1 is SNHLY and CDR2 is FYNNEI. V shed 6 bases and J 3 bases; nucleotides not matched to a gene: 7. This CDR3 region has 15 residues. This chain connects TRBV2 to TRBJ1-1, with 10 bases identical to TRBD1. Sequencing was carried out using peripheral blood. This sequence originates from a woman of 80 years or more with acute or convalescent COVID-19. The CDR3 bases are TGTGCCAGCAGCTCGACAGGGGGCGCGGACACTGAAGCTTTCTTT. It codes for CASSSTGGADTEAFF.